This T cell receptor (beta chain) was sequenced for a study of blood T cell repertoires in COVID-19. Study details: Donors in the United States, Italy and Spain gave samples during acute or convalescent COVID-19. Sources were T cells, B-cell-depleted T cells, or PBMCs; the material itself was cDNA or gDNA.

Original handling: Nucleated cell number was recorded as an estimate derived from reference gene primer amplification. Repertoires were generated with immunoSEQ multiplex PCR, while TCRdb's copy carries only in-frame clones and drops some. Clone size and the V and J calls come from that table; the DNA yielded D and trimming. The table includes 40,000 to 45,000 clones, about nine tenths detected once. The CDR3 has 14 amino acids. The V end lost 3 bases, the J end lost 3 bases, and 9 bases lay between the germline ends. Per germline, CDR1 SGHTA and CDR2 FQGTGA. This clone was recorded a few times. Sequencing used peripheral blood. V and J are TRBV7-3 and TRBJ2-1, with D possibly matching TRBD2 (6 bases). This clonotype was sampled from a man aged 45-60 years with active COVID-19. The CDR3 bases are TGTGCCAGCAGCTTCGGCGGGAACTACAATGAGCAGTTCTTC. This sequence encodes CASSFGGNYNEQFF.